The 27 T cell receptor beta chains below were found in one sample sequenced in a study of CD8 T cells in ankylosing spondylitis. TCRdb used MiXCR to reprocess the 5' RACE reads, holding one entry per CDR3 protein. The sample lists some 340,000 distinct CDR3 sequences, under 15% occurring once. Sample: blood, either unsorted or a sorted T cell fraction (not recorded which). All receptors come from a male donor with ankylosing spondylitis or in good health (not recorded which).

This clonotype was detected only a few times. The V gene is TRBV30, the J gene TRBJ2-1; TRBD2 agrees at 7 bases. The junction had 8 bases not matched to a gene; V was cut back by 5 bases and J by 7 bases. The CDR3 extends over 13 amino acids. Per germline, CDR1 GTSNPN and CDR2 SVGIG (reference sequence). CDR3 amino acids: CAWVRSGVNEQFF. The CDR3 nucleotides are TGTGCCTGGGTAAGGAGCGGGGTAAATGAGCAGTTCTTC.

This chain connects TRBV30 to TRBJ2-5; TRBD1 might be the D (8 bases). Trimming stripped 5 bases from V and 5 bases from J, with 15 bases between. The germline gives CDR1 GTSNPN, CDR2 SVGIG (reference sequence). CDR3 size: 13 residues. Here the CDR3 DNA reads TGTGCCTGGGGCACAGGGGGGGTGGAGACCCAGTACTTC. This encodes CAWGTGGVETQYF.

In this sample, this clonotype turned up a few times. The V and J genes are TRBV4-2 and TRBJ2-3; 11 nucleotides align to TRBD2. Germline values: CDR1 LGHNA, CDR2 YNFKEQ. This CDR3 has 17 residues. The junction had 11 bases not matched to a gene; V was cut back by 4 bases and J by 5 bases. CDR3 nucleotides: TGTGCCAGCAGCCGACCTGCAACTAGCGGGGGCCTAGATACGCAGTATTTT. Translation gives CASSRPATSGGLDTQYF.

This clonotype was observed a few times. CDR3 amino acids: CATSDFRVPNEQFF. The CDR3 DNA reads TGTGCCACCAGTGATTTCAGGGTCCCTAATGAGCAGTTCTTC. The gene calls are TRBV24-1 and TRBJ2-1, with D tentatively TRBD1 (5 bases). From germline, CDR1 is KGHDR and CDR2 SFDVKD. The ends were cut back, 1 base at V and 7 bases at J, with 10 bases in the middle. This CDR3 comprises 14 residues.

V is TRBV3-1 and J is TRBJ1-1; D remains ambiguous. The germline CDR1 and CDR2 sequences are LGHDT and YNNKEL (reference sequence). The CDR3 runs to 13 residues. V lost 8 bases, J lost 0 bases, and 10 bases lay in between. For the CDR3, the DNA is TGTGCCAGCGGTTTAAGTTTGAACACTGAAGCTTTCTTT. Protein: CASGLSLNTEAFF.

The V call is TRBV7-6, the J call TRBJ1-2; 7 bases are a match to TRBD1. Germline CDR1 SGHVS, CDR2 FNYEAQ. The CDR3 covers 13 residues. The trim removed 5 bases at V and 3 bases at J, leaving 3 bases unmatched. The CDR3, as DNA: TGTGCCAGCAGCGGACAGGAATACTATGGCTACACCTTC. This codes for CASSGQEYYGYTF.

In its sample, this clonotype was seen a few times. This sequence joins TRBV4-1 and TRBJ2-1; D gene uncertain. The germline V gene encodes CDR1 MGHRA and CDR2 YSYEKL. The CDR3 covers 15 residues. The V end lost 4 bases, the J end lost 4 bases, and 14 bases lay between the germline ends. The CDR3 sequence: CASSLSVAVYNEQFF. DNA for the CDR3: TGCGCCAGCAGCCTCTCCGTGGCGGTGTACAATGAGCAGTTCTTC.

This clonotype was seen a handful of times. The CDR3: CASSGPPVAGEQYF. Here the CDR3 DNA reads TGTGCCAGCAGTGGCCCCCCCGTCGCGGGAGAGCAGTACTTC. The genes are TRBV12-3 or TRBV12-4 and TRBJ2-7; D possibly corresponds to TRBD2 (6 bases). This CDR3 spans 14 amino acids. Trimming took off 5 bases at V and 7 bases at J, with 18 bases between the two ends.

This clonotype occurred many times. The chain employs TRBV20-1 and TRBJ1-6; no clear D gene. Germline V CDR1 and CDR2: DFQATT, SNEGSKA (reference sequence). Trimming stripped 5 bases from V and 7 bases from J, with 18 bases between. The CDR3 spans 15 residues. Here the CDR3 DNA reads TGCAGTGCTTCCCCGTGGGAGGGAGGGAATTCACCCCTCCACTTT. Amino acid sequence: CSASPWEGGNSPLHF.

This rearrangement joins TRBV11-2 to TRBJ2-6; no clear D gene. The V gene lost 1 base and the J gene lost 0 bases, with 16 bases spanning the gap. The CDR3 covers 19 residues. The V gene's germline CDR1 is SGHAT and CDR2 FQNNGV. CDR3 region: CASSLGSPGPISGANVLTF. CDR3 in DNA: TGTGCCAGCAGCTTAGGATCACCAGGACCGATCTCTGGGGCCAACGTCCTGACTTTC.

This clonotype has a handful of counts. The gene calls are TRBV12-3 or TRBV12-4 and TRBJ1-6, with 7 bases matching TRBD1. The CDR3 spans 14 residues. Losses at the gene ends were 7 bases for V and 8 bases for J; bases not matched to a gene: 8. This CDR3 reads CASTPDRVYSPLHF. The CDR3 region has the DNA TGTGCCAGCACCCCTGACAGGGTATATTCACCCCTCCACTTT.

V gene TRBV5-1 combines with J gene TRBJ2-2; TRBD1 matches at 10 bases. This CDR3 comprises 16 residues. The germline V gene has CDR1 SGHRS and CDR2 YFSETQ. J was trimmed by 4 bases and V by 0 bases; bases with no gene match: 3. The CDR3 sequence: CASSLGQGAVTGELFF. The CDR3 DNA follows: TGCGCCAGCAGCTTGGGACAGGGGGCTGTCACCGGGGAGCTGTTTTTT. Variable domain in full (rest from reference TRBV5-1 and TRBJ2-2): KAGVTQTPRYLIKTRGQQVTLSCSPISGHRSVSWYQQTPGQGLQFLFEYFSETQRNKGNFPGRFSGRQFSNSRSEMNVSTLELGDSALYLCASSLGQGAVTGELFFGEGSRLTVL.

This clonotype was counted a few times. V and J are TRBV6-5 and TRBJ2-1, with a weak D call TRBD2 (6 bases). Per germline, CDR1 MNHEY and CDR2 SVGAGI. The CDR3 covers 17 residues. V lost 0 bases and J 4 bases, leaving 16 bases between the germline ends. The DNA for the CDR3 is TGTGCCAGCAGTTACTCCCTAGGTAGCGGATTTTACAATGAGCAGTTCTTC. It codes for CASSYSLGSGFYNEQFF.

This clonotype has only a few counts. The rearrangement links TRBV28 to TRBJ2-6; 7 bases agree with TRBD1. The ends lost 6 bases at V and 3 bases at J; junction bases unmatched: 8. Germline V gene lookup returns CDR1 MDHEN and CDR2 SYDVKM. The CDR3 is made up of 16 amino acids. This CDR3 reads CASRYEGADGANVLTF. As DNA, the CDR3 is TGTGCCAGCAGGTATGAGGGGGCCGATGGGGCCAACGTCCTGACTTTC.

The sample holds one count of this clonotype. V gene TRBV10-3 combines with J gene TRBJ2-2; 8 bases fit TRBD1. Germline loops: CDR1 ENHRY, CDR2 SYGVKD. Trimming took 10 bases from V and 0 from J; bases not matched to a gene: 4. The CDR3 loop spans 14 amino acids. The CDR3: CATRQGTNTGELFF. The CDR3 nucleotides are TGTGCCACCCGACAGGGGACGAACACCGGGGAGCTGTTTTTT.

The chain is built from TRBV19 and TRBJ1-4, with D possibly matching TRBD1 (6 bases). Germline V gene lookup returns CDR1 LNHDA and CDR2 SQIVND (reference sequence). There are 13 residues in the CDR3. V was shortened by 9 bases and J by 8 bases, with 16 bases between the two germline ends. In DNA form, the CDR3 reads TGTGCCAGCCGGGGGCAGGGTGGGGAAAAACTGTTTTTT. Its translation is CASRGQGGEKLFF.

This rearrangement joins TRBV2 to TRBJ1-1; D not certain. Per the germline V gene, CDR1 is SNHLY and CDR2 is FYNNEI. This CDR3 contains 11 residues. V lost 6 bases to trimming and J lost 6 bases, with 8 bases between them. DNA of the CDR3: TGTGCCAGCAGCTCCGGCTCTGAAGCTTTCTTT. This codes for CASSSGSEAFF.

The chain joins TRBV4-1 to TRBJ2-1; possibly TRBD2 for D (6 bases). Per the germline V gene, CDR1 is MGHRA and CDR2 is YSYEKL. The germline V and J ends were trimmed by 4 bases and 0 bases, with 25 bases remaining between them. The CDR3 length is 20 residues. CDR3 sequence: CASSPRRQAGTTSSYNEQFF. In nucleotides, the CDR3 is TGCGCCAGCAGCCCGCGGCGTCAAGCGGGTACTACTAGCTCCTACAATGAGCAGTTCTTC.

CDR3 sequence: CASSLQSLETQYF. Here the CDR3 DNA reads TGTGCCAGCAGCTTACAGTCCTTAGAGACCCAGTACTTC. The V gene is TRBV7-9, the J gene TRBJ2-5, with D unclear. Trimming cost V 2 bases and J 4 bases, with 8 bases left between them. Germline values: CDR1 SEHNR, CDR2 FQNEAQ (reference sequence). The CDR3 has 13 amino acids.

The chain carries TRBV12-3 or TRBV12-4 and TRBJ1-5; D remains ambiguous. The CDR3 consists of 15 residues. Between the trimmed V and J ends, which lost 4 bases and 3 bases, there was a span of 13 bases. CDR3 residues: CASSSDGRLNQPQHF. CDR3 sequence (DNA): TGTGCCAGCAGTTCCGACGGACGGCTCAATCAGCCCCAGCATTTT.

The chain employs TRBV5-6 and TRBJ2-5; D call uncertain. The germline V and J ends were trimmed by 6 bases and 3 bases, with 6 bases remaining between them. Germline V gene data show CDR1 as SGHDT and CDR2 as YYEEEE. The CDR3 is 11 residues long. As DNA, the CDR3 is TGTGCCAGCACCTTTAAAGAGACCCAGTACTTC. It codes for CASTFKETQYF.

This clonotype was found a few times. The chain is built from TRBV20-1 and TRBJ1-2, with a tentative D call TRBD1 (5 bases). Deletions cut 3 bases from V and 3 bases from J, with 8 bases between. The CDR3 has 12 amino acids. Germline V CDR1 and CDR2: DFQATT, SNEGSKA (reference sequence). The CDR3 sequence is CSASAGHYGYTF. CDR3 nucleotides: TGCAGTGCTAGCGCAGGGCACTATGGCTACACCTTC.

The rearrangement links TRBV3-1 to TRBJ1-1, with a weak D call TRBD1 (5 bases). The CDR3 contains 15 residues. Trimming removed 5 bases at V and 4 bases at J, with 17 bases between. Per the germline V gene, CDR1 is LGHDT and CDR2 is YNNKEL (reference sequence). CDR3 loop: CASSGGGGPSTEAFF. The CDR3 coding sequence is TGTGCCAGCAGCGGGGGAGGAGGCCCGTCCACTGAAGCTTTCTTT.

This clonotype was detected a few times. The rearrangement uses TRBV5-1 and TRBJ2-1; TRBD2 agrees at 9 bases. Germline-derived CDR1 and CDR2 are SGHRS and YFSETQ. The CDR3 extends over 16 amino acids. The V segment lost 3 bases and the J segment 7 bases; nucleotides outside the gene matches: 11. CDR3 bases: TGCGCCAGCAGCTCCGTAGCGGGAGCCGCCGGGAATGAGCAGTTCTTC. Translation gives CASSSVAGAAGNEQFF.

The rearrangement uses TRBV10-3 and TRBJ2-3; unclear D gene. CDR3 size: 16 residues. In germline, CDR1 is ENHRY, CDR2 SYGVKD. Trimming cost V 0 bases and J 3 bases, with 13 bases left between them. The CDR3 sequence: CAISESTELGTDTQYF. CDR3 DNA: TGTGCCATCAGTGAGTCGACTGAGTTGGGGACAGATACGCAGTATTTT.

The rearrangement uses TRBV11-2 and TRBJ2-3; TRBD2 matches 9 bases. There are 17 residues in the CDR3. Germline V gene lookup returns CDR1 SGHAT and CDR2 FQNNGV. The V segment lost 1 base and the J segment 0 bases; nucleotides outside the gene matches: 5. CDR3 sequence (DNA): TGTGCCAGCAGCTTAGGAACTAGCGGGCCGAGCACAGATACGCAGTATTTT. Translation: CASSLGTSGPSTDTQYF. Full variable domain (outside the CDR3, taken from reference TRBV11-2 and TRBJ2-3): EAGVAQSPRYKIIEKRQSVAFWCNPISGHATLYWYQQILGQGPKLLIQFQNNGVVDDSQLPKDRFSAERLKGVDSTLKIQPAKLEDSAVYLCASSLGTSGPSTDTQYFGPGTRLTVL.

The rearrangement uses TRBV12-3 or TRBV12-4 and TRBJ1-1; the D gene is possibly TRBD1 (6 bases). V was clipped by 7 bases and J by 5 bases, with 20 bases between them. This CDR3 has 15 amino acids. This CDR3 is CASTSFGGAGTEAFF. The CDR3 DNA reads TGTGCCAGCACCTCATTCGGGGGGGCTGGGACTGAAGCTTTCTTT.